This T cell receptor (beta chain) comes out of a study of response to subunit inactivated influenza vaccine. Study observations and caveats: With each seasonal influenza vaccination, the authors suggested, few new T cells are recruited.

With respect to this clonotype: Antigen unknown.

MiXCR, applied by TCRdb to the RT-PCR reads, yields one record per CDR3 protein. The sample has roughly 570,000 distinct CDR3 sequences, approximately 13% seen once. Trimming pared 5 bases from V and 5 bases from J, leaving 6 bases between. Per germline, CDR1 MNHEY and CDR2 SVGEGT. This CDR3 contains 11 residues. This clonotype was sampled from a man aged 45-65 years who received an inactivated influenza vaccine. Sequences were derived from PBMCs from blood, sampled roughly 45 days after vaccination. The gene calls are TRBV6-2 or TRBV6-3 and TRBJ1-2, with a weak D call TRBD1 (5 bases). In DNA, the CDR3 is TGTGCCAGCAGTGGACATTATGGCTACACCTTC. It encodes CASSGHYGYTF.